The 27 T cell receptor beta chains in this list originate from one sample, sequenced in a study of cytomegalovirus exposure and HLA in healthy donors. The primer mix had 60 Vbeta and 13 Jbeta primers. The protocol was immunoSEQ multiplex PCR, while the TCRdb copy is restricted to in-frame clones and leaves out a portion. Among about 280,000 clones listed, 70% to 90% were seen once. The specimen was PBMCs. The source is a woman aged 18 to 35 in good health and CMV-seronegative.

This chain links TRBV11-2 with TRBJ1-2; D is unclear. The CDR3 consists of 12 residues. CDR1 and CDR2 from the germline V gene are SGHAT and FQNNGV. V was cut by 4 bases and J by 4 bases, with 7 bases left in between. The CDR3 region has the DNA TGTGCCAGCAGCTCACGCAGCTATGGCTACACCTTC. Protein sequence: CASSSRSYGYTF.

The table lists this clone with a few counts. The chain carries TRBV30 and TRBJ2-7; 9 bases are a match to TRBD1. The germline CDR1 and CDR2 sequences are GTSNPN and SVGIG (reference sequence). This CDR3 region has 14 residues. Losses at the gene ends were 4 bases for V and 2 bases for J; bases not matched to a gene: 6. The CDR3 DNA sequence: TGTGCCTGGAACCGCCGGGACAGGGCCTACGAGCAGTACTTC. Translation: CAWNRRDRAYEQYF.

V gene TRBV19 combines with J gene TRBJ1-1; 8 positions agree with TRBD1. After removal of 4 bases from V and 5 bases from J, the junction contained 9 bases not matched to a gene. CDR1 is LNHDA, CDR2 SQIVND, per germline (reference sequence). The CDR3 contains 15 residues. The CDR3 loop is CASSRSGTGGTEAFF. CDR3 bases: TGTGCCAGTAGTAGGAGCGGGACAGGAGGAACTGAAGCTTTCTTT.

V gene TRBV6-6 combines with J gene TRBJ1-1; 7 bases match TRBD1. Germline V gene sequence: CDR1 MNHNY, CDR2 SVGAGI (reference sequence). V lost 6 bases to trimming and J lost 3 bases; unmatched junction nucleotides: 7. The CDR3 covers 14 residues. As DNA, the CDR3 is TGTGCCAGCAGGAACAGGGGTCAAGACACTGAAGCTTTCTTT. Translation gives CASRNRGQDTEAFF.

The rearrangement joins TRBV5-1 to TRBJ1-1; 7 bases fit TRBD1. This CDR3 region has 16 residues. Germline lookup yields CDR1 SGHRS and CDR2 YFSETQ. Losses at the gene ends were 0 bases for V and 2 bases for J; bases not matched to a gene: 7. CDR3 DNA: TGCGCCAGCAGCTTGGATGGCAGGGGGAAAAACACTGAAGCTTTCTTT. Protein: CASSLDGRGKNTEAFF.

The chain is built from TRBV29-1 and TRBJ1-2; 8 bases fit TRBD1. Per the germline V gene, CDR1 is SQVTM and CDR2 is ANQGSEA. The junction had 2 bases not matched to a gene; V was cut back by 5 bases and J by 3 bases. The CDR3 runs 12 residues. The CDR3 region has the DNA TGCAGCGTTCCGGGACAGGACTATGGCTACACCTTC. It yields the protein CSVPGQDYGYTF. Complete variable domain (other parts from reference TRBV29-1 and TRBJ1-2): SAVISQKPSRDICQRGTSLTIQCQVDSQVTMMFWYRQQPGQSLTLIATANQGSEATYESGFVIDKFPISRPNLTFSTLTVSNMSPEDSSIYLCSVPGQDYGYTFGSGTRLTVV.

The chain joins TRBV5-4 to TRBJ2-7; 8 positions agree with TRBD2. Unmatched junction bases numbered 7, after V lost 2 bases and J lost 3 bases. The germline V gene encodes CDR1 SGHNT and CDR2 YYREEE (reference sequence). This CDR3 comprises 15 residues. The CDR3 reads CASSLRRGGHYEQYF. For the CDR3, the DNA is TGTGCCAGCAGCTTAAGACGGGGGGGCCACTACGAGCAGTACTTC. Drawing the rest from reference TRBV5-4 and TRBJ2-7, the complete variable domain is ETGVTQSPTHLIKTRGQQVTLRCSSQSGHNTVSWYQQALGQGPQFIFQYYREEENGRGNFPPRFSGLQFPNYSSELNVNALELDDSALYLCASSLRRGGHYEQYFGPGTRLTVT.

The chain combines TRBV7-8 with TRBJ1-2; D remains unclear. Trimming pared 2 bases from V and 0 bases from J, leaving 13 bases between. The CDR3 spans 16 residues. Germline CDR1 is SGHVS and CDR2 is FQNEAQ. Here the CDR3 DNA reads TGTGCCAGCAGCTTATATGGGCAGCCAGCTAACTATGGCTACACCTTC. It encodes CASSLYGQPANYGYTF.

Details on this clone: The junction and the germline gene differ at one end; a read error may be behind it. The gene calls are TRBV6-1 and TRBJ1-1; 9 bases fit TRBD1. The CDR3 runs to 8 residues. Germline values: CDR1 MNHNS, CDR2 SASEGT. Here the CDR3 DNA reads TGTGCCAGCAGGACAGGGGGATTT. It encodes CASRTGGF.

The gene calls are TRBV4-1 and TRBJ2-2, with 11 bases aligning to TRBD2. V dropped 1 base and J dropped 0; count of bases not matched to a gene: 13. Germline V lookup: CDR1 MGHRA, CDR2 YSYEKL. CDR3 size: 21 residues. The CDR3, as DNA: TGCGCCAGCAGCCAAGCCCCCCAAAATATAGCGGGGGGGTCGAACACCGGGGAGCTGTTTTTT. Its translation is CASSQAPQNIAGGSNTGELFF.

The chain carries TRBV10-3 and TRBJ2-7; 9 nucleotides line up with TRBD1. Looked up from germline, CDR1 is ENHRY and CDR2 is SYGVKD. The CDR3 runs 15 residues. Trimming at V came to 7 bases and at J to 6 bases, leaving 13 bases not matched to a gene. As DNA, the CDR3 is TGTGCCATCACCACCGGGGACAGGGTTTTCTCCGAGCAGTACTTC. Translating gives CAITTGDRVFSEQYF.

This chain connects TRBV7-8 to TRBJ2-2, with TRBD1 identical over 7 bases. V was pared by 5 bases and J by 0 bases, with 3 bases of the junction left unmatched. The germline CDR1 and CDR2 sequences are SGHVS and FQNEAQ. The CDR3 covers 15 residues. CDR3 sequence reads: CASSPRGPNTGELFF. The CDR3 DNA follows: TGTGCCAGCAGCCCAAGGGGGCCGAACACCGGGGAGCTGTTTTTT.

The chain couples TRBV19 to TRBJ1-1; possible D gene TRBD1, 5 bases. CDR3 length equals 14 residues. Trimming left V 7 bases short and J 9 bases short, with 21 bases between. CDR1 is LNHDA and CDR2 is SQIVND in the germline V gene (reference sequence). The chain's CDR3 is CASTGTFSTKKAFF. The CDR3 bases are TGTGCCAGTACCGGGACTTTTTCCACAAAGAAAGCTTTCTTT.

V is TRBV29-1 and J is TRBJ2-3; 8 bases map to TRBD1. The germline V gene has CDR1 SQVTM and CDR2 ANQGSEA. This CDR3 has 16 amino acids. The V segment lost 3 bases and the J segment 2 bases; nucleotides outside the gene matches: 10. The CDR3 bases are TGCAGCGTTGAGGGACAGGCAAGAATATACACAGATACGCAGTATTTT. Translation: CSVEGQARIYTDTQYF.

V usage is TRBV5-1 and J usage is TRBJ2-3; TRBD2 aligns across 9 bases. The CDR3 totals 18 residues. The ends lost 0 bases at V and 3 bases at J; junction bases unmatched: 11. Germline values: CDR1 SGHRS, CDR2 YFSETQ. The CDR3 reads CASSLAGGGGDRTDTQYF. As DNA, the CDR3 is TGCGCCAGCAGCTTGGCCGGGGGCGGGGGGGATAGAACAGATACGCAGTATTTT.

The chain carries TRBV5-4 and TRBJ2-5; the match to TRBD2 covers 7 bases. The CDR3 is made up of 13 amino acids. Germline CDR1 and CDR2: SGHNT and YYREEE (reference sequence). V gave up 4 bases and J gave up 3 bases; unmatched junction bases: 3. The DNA for the CDR3 is TGTGCCAGCAGCATAGGGACTAAAGAGACCCAGTACTTC. It codes for CASSIGTKETQYF.

J is TRBJ2-4 and V is TRBV23-1, with a possible D match to TRBD1 (5 bases). TRBV23-1 is filed as an ORF, its function uncertain. V lost 0 bases and J lost 3, with 18 bases in between. CDR3 size: 18 residues. CDR3 nucleotides: TGCGCCAGCAGTCAATCTGGTGGGCGGCAGGGCGGCAAAAACATTCAGTACTTC. Encoded protein: CASSQSGGRQGGKNIQYF.

This chain links TRBV10-3 with TRBJ2-7; a possible D gene is TRBD1 (6 bases). V was pared by 8 bases and J by 0 bases, with 20 bases between. Germline V CDR1 and CDR2: ENHRY, SYGVKD. The length of the CDR3 is 16 residues. DNA of the CDR3: TGTGCCATCTTAAAGGCAGGACAGAATGTCTCCTACGAGCAGTACTTC. This translates into CAILKAGQNVSYEQYF.

V is TRBV2 and J is TRBJ1-5; 9 bases align to TRBD1. Unmatched junction bases numbered 8, after V lost 4 bases and J lost 7 bases. The CDR3 is 15 residues long. Germline V gene sequence: CDR1 SNHLY, CDR2 FYNNEI. This CDR3 is CASSAGTGRRQPQHF. Here the CDR3 DNA reads TGTGCCAGCAGTGCCGGGACAGGGCGGCGACAGCCCCAGCATTTT.

Comment on this clone: This specimen includes other DNA sequences encoding the same CDR3. The chain carries TRBV6-5 and TRBJ1-6; the D gene is possibly TRBD1 (5 bases). CDR3 length: 16 residues. V was clipped by 2 bases and J by 7 bases, with 15 bases between them. Germline V gene data show CDR1 as MNHEY and CDR2 as SVGAGI. The CDR3 nucleotides are TGTGCCAGCAGTTACGGGGGGAAGTTCCAGAATTCACCCCTCCACTTT. Amino acid sequence: CASSYGGKFQNSPLHF.

With respect to this clone: The identical CDR3 is also encoded by other nucleotide sequences in the sample. This chain connects TRBV5-4 to TRBJ2-1; D may be TRBD2 (6 bases). V was pared by 0 bases and J by 4 bases, with 11 bases between. This CDR3 contains 15 residues. Germline loops: CDR1 SGHNT, CDR2 YYREEE (reference sequence). In nucleotides, the CDR3 is TGTGCCAGCAGCTTGGATAGCGGCGGTTACAATGAGCAGTTCTTC. Its protein is CASSLDSGGYNEQFF.

This chain links TRBV5-1 with TRBJ1-1; the match to TRBD1 covers 11 bases. After removal of 3 bases from V and 1 base from J, the junction contained 2 bases not matched to a gene. Germline values: CDR1 SGHRS, CDR2 YFSETQ. The CDR3 extends over 15 amino acids. This chain's CDR3 is CASSSGQGGNTEAFF. DNA of the CDR3: TGCGCCAGCAGCTCGGGACAGGGGGGGAACACTGAAGCTTTCTTT.

This chain connects TRBV2 to TRBJ2-3; 10 bases map to TRBD2. The CDR3 sequence is 15 residues long. Germline assignment: CDR1 SNHLY and CDR2 FYNNEI. V lost 8 bases to trimming and J lost 6 bases; unmatched junction nucleotides: 11. DNA for the CDR3: TGTGCCAGCTACCGCGAGCGGGGGGGCGGGGATACGCAGTATTTT. Protein product: CASYRERGGGDTQYF.

Here the CDR3 DNA reads TGCAGCGTTGAGACAGGGCTTATTATTTTGGATGGCTCCTACAATGAGCAGTTCTTC. Translated: CSVETGLIILDGSYNEQFF. The chain combines TRBV29-1 with TRBJ2-1; 7 nucleotides agree with TRBD1. CDR1 SQVTM and CDR2 ANQGSEA come from the germline V gene. After removal of 3 bases from V and 0 bases from J, the junction contained 17 bases not matched to a gene. The CDR3 covers 19 residues.

V usage is TRBV9 and J usage is TRBJ2-2; 7 bases fit TRBD2. The CDR3 has 16 residues. V shed 2 bases and J 5 bases; nucleotides not matched to a gene: 9. From germline, CDR1 is SGDLS and CDR2 YYNGEE. The CDR3 is CASSVVASGPTGELFF. DNA for the CDR3: TGTGCCAGCAGCGTCGTAGCTAGCGGACCTACCGGGGAGCTGTTTTTT.

The chain couples TRBV9 to TRBJ2-3, with TRBD2 as a possible D gene (6 bases). The V end lost 0 bases, the J end lost 3 bases, and 8 bases lay between the germline ends. Germline loops: CDR1 SGDLS, CDR2 YYNGEE. The CDR3 covers 14 residues. This CDR3 reads CASSVGLATDTQYF. CDR3 sequence (DNA): TGTGCCAGCAGCGTAGGGCTAGCGACAGATACGCAGTATTTT.

This clone was seen a few times. The V call is TRBV5-4, the J call TRBJ1-2, with TRBD1 matching over 10 bases. The J segment lost 2 bases and the V segment lost 4 bases, leaving 8 bases of the junction unmatched. The CDR3 consists of 16 residues. Per the germline V gene, CDR1 is SGHNT and CDR2 is YYREEE (reference sequence). CDR3 loop: CASSPGTGVTNYGYTF. As DNA, the CDR3 is TGTGCCAGCAGCCCCGGGACAGGGGTCACAAACTATGGCTACACCTTC.